The 28 T cell receptor beta chains listed next were all sequenced from one sample in a study of T cells expressing NK-cell markers. TCRdb reprocessed the 5' RACE reads and keeps a single row for each CDR3 protein, giving no DNA. The sample shows about 460,000 distinct CDR3 sequences, and over 1.3% sits with its ten largest clones. The sequenced sample was blood T cells: a sorted CD56 or NKG2C T cell subset, CD4+ or CD8+ T cells, or bulk PBMC T cells (not recorded which). Every receptor here comes from a woman between 45 and 60 years old in good health.

The V gene is TRBV5-1, the J gene TRBJ2-6; lacking DNA, the TRBD1 call made by TCRdb goes unchecked. CDR1 and CDR2 (germline): SGHRS, YFSETQ. This CDR3 comprises 15 residues. CDR3 region: CASSPTGTGANVLTF.

CDR3 protein: CASSQWTGGRETQYF. This chain uses TRBV14 with TRBJ2-5; TCRdb's assignment of TRBD2 cannot be checked, as there is no DNA. The CDR3 loop spans 15 amino acids. Germline lookup yields CDR1 SGHDN and CDR2 FVKESK.

This chain joins TRBV11-1 and TRBJ1-1; TCRdb names TRBD1, which stays unverified in the absence of DNA. Germline CDR1 SGHAT, CDR2 FQDESV (reference sequence). The CDR3 is 13 residues long. The CDR3 spells CASSPGRFDEAFF.

The CDR3 here is CATSGERDSNNEQFF. The chain carries TRBV24-1 and TRBJ2-1; TCRdb's assignment of TRBD2 cannot be checked, as there is no DNA. The germline CDR1 and CDR2 sequences are KGHDR and SFDVKD. There are 15 residues in the CDR3.

This chain connects TRBV20-1 to TRBJ2-1; the TCRdb D gene call, TRBD1, has no DNA to confirm it. Germline V gene data show CDR1 as DFQATT and CDR2 as SNEGSKA (reference sequence). The CDR3 sequence is 14 residues long. CDR3 residues: CSAPLRLTDNEQFF.

The CDR3 reads CASSLTAPTDTQYF. The J gene is TRBJ2-3, the V gene TRBV12-3 or TRBV12-4. The CDR3 runs to 14 residues.

The CDR3 loop is CASSRSEGGSRTDTQYF. The J gene is TRBJ2-3, the V gene TRBV4-2; TCRdb reports TRBD2, a call that lacks DNA to check it against. Germline V CDR1 and CDR2: LGHNA, YNFKEQ. This CDR3 contains 17 residues.

This chain joins TRBV25-1 and TRBJ2-7; TCRdb calls TRBD1, which cannot be checked without DNA. The CDR3 extends over 14 amino acids. The germline gives CDR1 MGHDK, CDR2 SYGVNS. The CDR3 spells CASSGAGKLNEQYF.

This chain uses TRBV20-1 with TRBJ2-3. In germline, CDR1 is DFQATT, CDR2 SNEGSKA (reference sequence). This CDR3 contains 12 residues. The CDR3 loop is CSAGMVADTQYF.

V usage is TRBV6-1 and J usage is TRBJ1-5. The CDR3 has 13 residues. CDR1 MNHNS and CDR2 SASEGT come from the germline V gene. The CDR3 region is CASRMQGGRPQHF.

The chain carries TRBV12-3 or TRBV12-4 and TRBJ1-5; TCRdb calls TRBD1, which cannot be checked without DNA. This CDR3 is 15 amino acids long. The chain's CDR3 is CASSFQGGGNQPQHF.

V gene TRBV28 combines with J gene TRBJ2-2; TCRdb names TRBD2, which stays unverified in the absence of DNA. CDR3 size: 14 residues. From germline, CDR1 is MDHEN and CDR2 SYDVKM. CDR3 in amino acids: CASKRLENTGELFF.

V usage is TRBV24-1 and J usage is TRBJ1-6; TCRdb reports TRBD1, a call that lacks DNA to check it against. The germline CDR1 and CDR2 sequences are KGHDR and SFDVKD. The length of the CDR3 is 12 residues. The CDR3 region is CATLGRDSPLHF.

The chain is built from TRBV25-1 and TRBJ1-4. The CDR3 length is 15 residues. From germline, CDR1 is MGHDK and CDR2 SYGVNS. The CDR3 sequence is CASSQRWGTNEKLFF. Full variable domain (missing parts from reference TRBV25-1 and TRBJ1-4): EADIYQTPRYLVIGTGKKITLECSQTMGHDKMYWYQQDPGMELHLIHYSYGVNSTEKGDLSSESTVSRIRTEHFPLTLESARPSHTSQYLCASSQRWGTNEKLFFGSGTQLSVL.

The chain joins TRBV5-1 to TRBJ2-7; TCRdb calls TRBD1, which cannot be checked without DNA. Germline-derived CDR1 and CDR2 are SGHRS and YFSETQ. The CDR3 length is 14 residues. The CDR3 is CASALLTGVYEQYF.

The chain is built from TRBV3-1 and TRBJ2-7; the D call of TRBD2 rests on TCRdb alone, since no DNA is present to check it. Germline loops: CDR1 LGHDT, CDR2 YNNKEL (reference sequence). CDR3 length: 14 amino acids. CDR3 residues: CASSPGGRGLEQYF.

This chain joins TRBV11-3 and TRBJ2-7; no DNA is available, so the TRBD1 call from TCRdb remains unchecked. Germline lookup yields CDR1 SGHNT and CDR2 YENEEA. CDR3 length: 15 residues. CDR3 amino acids: CASKSGTGQITEQYF. The full variable domain, in which reference TRBV11-3 and TRBJ2-7 provide the parts outside the CDR3, is EAGVVQSPRYKIIEKKQPVAFWCNPISGHNTLYWYLQNLGQGPELLIRYENEEAVDDSQLPKDRFSAERLKGVDSTLKIQPAELGDSAVYLCASKSGTGQITEQYFGPGTRLTVT.

The V call is TRBV3-1, the J call TRBJ1-2. The CDR3 loop spans 11 amino acids. CDR1 and CDR2 from the germline V gene are LGHDT and YNNKEL (reference sequence). This CDR3 is CASRQDGGYTF.

The chain recombines TRBV4-1 with TRBJ1-1; TCRdb proposes TRBD1, but this gene call is untestable without DNA. CDR1 is MGHRA and CDR2 is YSYEKL in the germline V gene. There are 16 residues in the CDR3. CDR3 sequence: CASSRLGRWTDTEAFF.

The chain combines TRBV19 with TRBJ1-3. The CDR3 extends over 15 amino acids. CDR1 LNHDA and CDR2 SQIVND come from the germline V gene (reference sequence). The CDR3 protein is CASSFAENSGNTIYF.

The CDR3 spells CASMRASGSQSNTGELFF. J is TRBJ2-2 and V is TRBV2; there is no DNA to check the TCRdb D call of TRBD2. The CDR3 spans 18 residues. Germline CDR1 and CDR2: SNHLY and FYNNEI.

The V call is TRBV4-2, the J call TRBJ1-4; TCRdb's D call of TRBD1 is untestable without DNA. The CDR3 has 16 residues. Germline CDR1 LGHNA, CDR2 YNFKEQ. CDR3 loop: CASSQAQQGTNEKLFF.

The V gene is TRBV12-3 or TRBV12-4, the J gene TRBJ1-2. This CDR3 has 12 amino acids. The CDR3 sequence: CASSDTLYGYTF.

The gene calls are TRBV24-1 and TRBJ2-5; without DNA, the TCRdb call of TRBD2 cannot be checked. This CDR3 is built from 13 residues. The germline gives CDR1 KGHDR, CDR2 SFDVKD. CDR3 sequence: CATSSSGRETQYF.

The rearrangement joins TRBV19 to TRBJ2-5; TCRdb's D call, TRBD1, is unchecked because there is no DNA. The germline V gene encodes CDR1 LNHDA and CDR2 SQIVND (reference sequence). The CDR3 extends over 16 amino acids. This chain's CDR3 is CASMFSGADRQETQYF.

The V gene is TRBV7-9, the J gene TRBJ2-3; without DNA, the TCRdb call of TRBD2 cannot be checked. The CDR3 is made up of 15 amino acids. From germline, CDR1 is SEHNR and CDR2 FQNEAQ (reference sequence). CDR3 region: CASSLGEGPATAQYF. The full variable domain, its missing parts supplied by reference TRBV7-9 and TRBJ2-3, is DTGVSQNPRHKITKRGQNVTFRCDPISEHNRLYWYRQTLGQGPEFLTYFQNEAQLEKSRLLSDRFSAERPKGSFSTLEIQRTEQGDSAMYLCASSLGEGPATAQYFGPGTRLTVL.

The chain uses TRBV3-1 and TRBJ2-7. Per germline, CDR1 LGHDT and CDR2 YNNKEL (reference sequence). CDR3 length: 14 amino acids. This CDR3 is CASSHSGSSYEQYF.

The chain joins TRBV12-3 or TRBV12-4 to TRBJ1-4; TCRdb designates TRBD1, a call that cannot be tested without DNA. This CDR3 has 15 amino acids. CDR3 sequence reads: CASRISGTPNEKLFF.